A single sample is the source of the 5 T cell receptor beta chains below, sequenced in a study of response to subunit inactivated influenza vaccine. TCRdb processed the RT-PCR reads anew with MiXCR; each CDR3 protein has one entry. The data show a few hundred thousand distinct CDR3 sequences, with around a fifth seen just once and roughly 10% held by the top ten. The source was PBMCs from blood, collected approximately 20 months after vaccination. These receptor sequences come from a man between 50 and 70 years old who received an inactivated influenza vaccine.

V usage is TRBV20-1 and J usage is TRBJ1-4; 8 positions agree with TRBD1. This CDR3 spans 15 amino acids. The V gene end was trimmed by 0 bases and the J gene end by 10 bases; junction bases not matched to a gene: 10. Germline CDR1 reads DFQATT; CDR2 reads SNEGSKA (reference sequence). The CDR3 nucleotides read TGCAGTGCTAGAGATCTGGTCAGGGGGCAAGGAAAACTGTTTTTT. The encoded protein is CSARDLVRGQGKLFF.

This clonotype was seen many times. The chain couples TRBV6-1 to TRBJ2-3; a possible D gene is TRBD1 (6 bases). Trimming stripped 5 bases from V and 2 bases from J, with 11 bases between. The V gene's germline CDR1 is MNHNS and CDR2 SASEGT. This CDR3 has 14 residues. This chain's CDR3 is CASSPQGFTDTQYF. As DNA, the CDR3 is TGTGCCAGCAGTCCCCAGGGGTTCACAGATACGCAGTATTTT.

Only a few counts were recorded for this clonotype. The J gene is TRBJ1-2, the V gene TRBV29-1, with 12 nucleotides matching TRBD1. V was pared by 7 bases and J by 4 bases, with 7 bases of the junction left unmatched. Per germline, CDR1 SQVTM and CDR2 ANQGSEA. The CDR3 consists of 14 residues. As DNA, the CDR3 is TGCAGCGGCGGGACAGGGGGCGCTTTCTATGGCTACACCTTC. This codes for CSGGTGGAFYGYTF.

V is TRBV12-3 or TRBV12-4 and J is TRBJ2-3; 7 nucleotides agree with TRBD1. This CDR3 region has 15 residues. The V and J ends lost 7 bases and 0 bases, in that order; junction bases with no gene match: 7. The CDR3 region is CASNPQGSSTDTQYF. The DNA for the CDR3 is TGTGCCAGCAATCCACAGGGGTCTAGCACAGATACGCAGTATTTT.

This clonotype turned up a few times. The chain couples TRBV4-3 to TRBJ1-6; no reliable D call. This CDR3 region has 16 residues. The V end was cut by 2 bases, the J end by 9 bases, with 17 bases between. Germline V gives CDR1 LGHNA, CDR2 YSLEER. CDR3 in amino acids: CASSQLRTSSVSPLHF. The CDR3 coding sequence is TGCGCCAGCAGCCAACTCAGGACCTCGTCGGTTTCACCCCTCCACTTT.